Following are 17 T cell receptor beta chains from one sample sequenced in a study of T cells in Graves' hyperthyroidism and ophthalmopathy. Amplification targeted TCR beta CDR3 regions from RNA transcripts. The TCR CDR3 was amplified in a first-round RT-PCR using the HTBI primer set. TCRdb re-called the multiplex PCR reads through MiXCR, storing one row per CDR3 protein. The data contain some 600,000 distinct CDR3 sequences, approximately 15% of them singletons. The sample taken for sequencing was blood. The receptors come from a woman aged 30 to 39 with Graves' hyperthyroidism that later progressed to Graves' ophthalmopathy.

In the case of this clonotype: Germline is not matched at one junction end, which may reflect a read error. The rearrangement uses TRBV7-9 and TRBJ1-4; 9 bases map to TRBD1. The CDR3 has 19 residues. Germline CDR1 is SEHNR and CDR2 is FQNEAQ (reference sequence). CDR3 region: CASSQPGQGRGATNEKPLF. The CDR3 nucleotides are TGTGCCAGCAGTCAGCCGGGACAGGGAAGGGGTGCCACTAATGAAAAACCGCTTTTT.

The rearrangement uses TRBV30 and TRBJ1-5, with 7 positions matching TRBD1. The CDR3 has 14 residues. The V and J ends lost 1 base and 4 bases, in that order; junction bases with no gene match: 4. The germline CDR1 and CDR2 sequences are GTSNPN and SVGIG (reference sequence). The CDR3 reads CAWSAVTGNQPQHF. CDR3 in DNA: TGTGCCTGGAGTGCTGTGACAGGGAATCAGCCCCAGCATTTT.

This rearrangement joins TRBV6-1 to TRBJ2-7; 9 bases match TRBD1. The J segment lost 3 bases and the V segment lost 9 bases, leaving 12 bases of the junction unmatched. This CDR3 spans 15 amino acids. Germline V lookup: CDR1 MNHNS, CDR2 SASEGT. The CDR3 DNA is TGTGCCAGTTGTCCCGGGACAGGGACCAACTACGAGCAGTACTTC. Translated, it gives CASCPGTGTNYEQYF.

V gene TRBV6-6 combines with J gene TRBJ1-2, with 9 bases identical to TRBD1. With V trimmed by 0 bases and J by 2 bases, 10 bases remained unmatched. The CDR3 consists of 18 residues. The germline CDR1 and CDR2 sequences are MNHNY and SVGAGI (reference sequence). CDR3 sequence reads: CASSYSSQGANLNYGYTF. In nucleotides, the CDR3 is TGTGCCAGCAGTTACTCTTCACAGGGGGCGAATCTGAACTATGGCTACACCTTC.

A note on this clonotype: A much larger clone lies one base from this, so it may be a read error. V and J are TRBV15 and TRBJ2-7; no definite D call. The CDR3 is 15 amino acids. The germline gives CDR1 LNHNV, CDR2 YYDKDF (reference sequence). The ends were cut back, 0 bases at V and 2 bases at J, with 11 bases in the middle. The CDR3 reads CATSRDRGRTYEQYF. DNA of the CDR3: TGTGCCACCAGCAGAGACCGAGGCCGCACCTACGAGCAGTACTTC.

This clonotype was observed at least ten times. The rearrangement joins TRBV20-1 to TRBJ2-1, with D maybe TRBD2 (6 bases). This CDR3 region has 14 residues. V was trimmed by 2 bases and J by 2 bases, leaving 10 bases between them. Per the germline V gene, CDR1 is DFQATT and CDR2 is SNEGSKA (reference sequence). The CDR3 DNA reads as TGCAGTGCTAGATCCGGGAGACCCTACAATGAGCAGTTCTTC. Its protein product is CSARSGRPYNEQFF.

V and J are TRBV13 and TRBJ1-3; 8 bases agree with TRBD1. This CDR3 has 15 amino acids. V was pared by 4 bases and J by 4 bases, with 6 bases of the junction left unmatched. CDR1 is PRHDT, CDR2 FYEKMQ, per germline (reference sequence). The DNA of the CDR3 is TGTGCCAGCAGCTCCGGGACAGGAGCCGGAAACACCATATATTTT. Its translation: CASSSGTGAGNTIYF.

This clonotype was counted ten times or more. The J gene is TRBJ2-1, the V gene TRBV28; 10 nucleotides match TRBD1. The CDR3 length is 17 residues. After removal of 5 bases from V and 3 bases from J, the junction contained 10 bases not matched to a gene. Germline-derived CDR1 and CDR2 are MDHEN and SYDVKM. This CDR3 is CASSLRDRGHFYNEQFF. Here the CDR3 DNA reads TGTGCCAGCAGTCTCCGGGACAGGGGACATTTCTACAATGAGCAGTTCTTC.

This clonotype showed up many times. The CDR3 DNA is TGTGCCAGCAATGTTGCCAGCATAAATTATAGCAATCAGCCCCAGCATTTT. It translates to CASNVASINYSNQPQHF. The J gene is TRBJ1-5, the V gene TRBV28; D is unresolved. Germline loops: CDR1 MDHEN, CDR2 SYDVKM. CDR3 length equals 17 residues. V dropped 7 bases and J dropped 0 bases, with 19 bases sitting between them.

This clonotype has only a few counts. The CDR3 here is CAISDSQGDGYTF. The CDR3 DNA reads TGTGCCATCAGTGATAGTCAGGGGGATGGCTACACCTTC. V gene TRBV10-3 combines with J gene TRBJ1-2; 7 bases match TRBD1. Per germline, CDR1 ENHRY and CDR2 SYGVKD. The ends lost 3 bases at V and 6 bases at J; junction bases unmatched: 4. CDR3 size: 13 residues.

The table lists this clonotype with a few counts. V gene TRBV24-1 combines with J gene TRBJ2-1; 8 bases align to TRBD2. Germline V gives CDR1 KGHDR, CDR2 SFDVKD. The CDR3 loop spans 14 amino acids. The J segment lost 3 bases and the V segment lost 9 bases, leaving 6 bases of the junction unmatched. The CDR3 DNA is TGTGCCACCGAGAGCGGGAGTAGCTACAATGAGCAGTTCTTC. This sequence encodes CATESGSSYNEQFF.

This clonotype was seen at least ten times. The rearrangement joins TRBV20-1 to TRBJ2-1, with a possible D match to TRBD1 (5 bases). Germline V CDR1 and CDR2: DFQATT, SNEGSKA (reference sequence). The CDR3 is 15 residues long. Deletions cut 2 bases from V and 8 bases from J, with 19 bases between. The CDR3 region has the DNA TGCAGTGCTAGATCCCTTAAAGGGGTTGAGGATGAGCAGTTCTTC. Translating it yields CSARSLKGVEDEQFF.

This clonotype was seen only a few times. The CDR3 DNA is TGTGCCAGCAGCCAAGATCGTACAAGCAATCAGCCCCAGCATTTT. Amino acids: CASSQDRTSNQPQHF. The V and J genes are TRBV11-2 and TRBJ1-5, with D unresolved. Trimming left V 5 bases short and J 1 base short, with 12 bases between. Looked up from germline, CDR1 is SGHAT and CDR2 is FQNNGV. The CDR3 runs to 15 residues.

The J gene is TRBJ2-7, the V gene TRBV5-1; TRBD1 matches 8 bases. Germline assignment: CDR1 SGHRS and CDR2 YFSETQ. The CDR3 contains 18 residues. The V gene end was trimmed by 1 base and the J gene end by 3 bases; junction bases not matched to a gene: 15. The CDR3 bases are TGCGCCAGCAGCTTGACCCACCTGGGACAGGATAGAAGCTACGAGCAGTACTTC. This translates into CASSLTHLGQDRSYEQYF.

This clonotype appeared many times. J is TRBJ1-4 and V is TRBV6-1, with 8 bases identical to TRBD1. This CDR3 contains 14 residues. Germline-derived CDR1 and CDR2 are MNHNS and SASEGT. V shed 5 bases and J 2 bases; nucleotides not matched to a gene: 1. Here the CDR3 reads CASSWDRTNEKLFF. CDR3 DNA sequence: TGTGCCAGCAGTTGGGACAGGACTAATGAAAAACTGTTTTTT.

The chain employs TRBV9 and TRBJ2-1, with TRBD2 matching 9 bases. The CDR3 consists of 19 residues. Germline CDR1 and CDR2: SGDLS and YYNGEE. Unmatched junction bases numbered 24, after V lost 4 bases and J lost 10 bases. CDR3: CASSPTDPGLAYPGGEQFF. CDR3 nucleotide sequence: TGTGCCAGCAGCCCGACGGACCCGGGACTAGCCTACCCTGGAGGGGAGCAGTTCTTC.

This clonotype was counted ten times or more. The rearrangement links TRBV30 to TRBJ1-5; no reliable D call. The CDR3 extends over 13 amino acids. Trimming took off 0 bases at V and 4 bases at J, with 7 bases between the two ends. Germline loops: CDR1 GTSNPN, CDR2 SVGIG (reference sequence). The CDR3 nucleotides are TGTGCCTGGAGTGTTTCCAAGAATCAGCCCCAGCATTTT. This gives the protein CAWSVSKNQPQHF. The variable domain in full, completed from reference TRBV30 and TRBJ1-5, reads SQTIHQWPATLVQPVGSPLSLECTVEGTSNPNLYWYRQAAGRGLQLLFYSVGIGQISSEVPQNLSASRPQDRQFILSSKKLLLSDSGFYLCAWSVSKNQPQHFGDGTRLSIL.